Presented here are 2 T cell receptor beta chains from one specimen sequenced in a study of CD8 T cells in Susac syndrome. A quantity of 0.5 to 1 ug RNA underwent reverse transcription using random hexamers. TCRdb recomputed calls from the immunoSEQ multiplex PCR reads with MiXCR, one row per CDR3 protein. The sample records about 140,000 distinct CDR3 sequences, nearly 97% being singletons. Sample: CD4+ T cells from PBMCs. These receptors were taken from a human donor with Susac syndrome.

In this sample, this clonotype turned up once. CDR3 sequence reads: CASNRGSGETQYF. The CDR3 nucleotides are TGTGCCAGTAATAGGGGGAGTGGAGAGACCCAGTACTTC. J is TRBJ2-5 and V is TRBV2; weak D call: TRBD1 (6 bases). The germline V gene encodes CDR1 SNHLY and CDR2 FYNNEI. The CDR3 runs to 13 residues. V was clipped by 9 bases and J by 4 bases, with 15 bases between them. Using reference TRBV2 and TRBJ2-5 for the parts outside the CDR3, the full variable domain is EPEVTQTPSHQVTQMGQEVILRCVPISNHLYFYWYRQILGQKVEFLVSFYNNEISEKSEIFDDQFSVERPDGSNFTLKIRSTKLEDSAMYFCASNRGSGETQYFGPGTRLLVL.

This clonotype was detected only once. The rearrangement joins TRBV18 to TRBJ2-7; D possibly corresponds to TRBD1 (6 bases). In germline, CDR1 is KGHSH, CDR2 LQKENI. Deletions cut 0 bases from V and 5 bases from J, with 11 bases between. The CDR3 sequence is 14 residues long. In DNA form, the CDR3 reads TGTGCCAGCTCACCACCTTGGACAGAGGACGAGCAGTACTTC. Translating gives CASSPPWTEDEQYF.